This T cell receptor beta chain originates from a study of identical twins. The CDR3 spans 14 residues. From germline, CDR1 is SNHLY and CDR2 FYNNEI. V shed 7 bases and J 6 bases; nucleotides not matched to a gene: 5. This clonotype was detected a few times. TCRdb redid the calling of the 5' RACE reads with MiXCR, one entry per CDR3 protein. The sample includes about 330,000 distinct CDR3 sequences, about 12% seen only once; the top ten take about 7%. The sample was also linked to a second study, of yellow fever vaccine responses in identical twins.

The J gene is TRBJ2-2, the V gene TRBV2; 10 nucleotides line up with TRBD1. The TCR sequence derives from a woman aged 18-35 years in good health. The sequenced material came from CD8+ T cells sorted from blood. The CDR3 loop reads CASTDRGYAGELFF. The CDR3 DNA is TGTGCCAGCACGGACAGGGGGTACGCCGGGGAGCTGTTTTTT.